The T cell receptor (beta chain) described here comes from a study of T cell repertoires in cytomegalovirus infection. Turning to the study itself: Based on public TCR beta signatures, there were indications of CMV infection and of a matching HLA type. General study results and limits: Frequencies of public TCR beta families were cumulated, and this identified carriers of CMV plus the relevant HLA. The study found HLA-C-restricted CMV-specific TCR beta clonotypes dominating the ex vivo response.

This clonotype has more than one count but fewer than ten. Its antigen is not identified. TCRdb re-analysed the reads in MiXCR, keeping a single row per CDR3 protein. The table includes some 700,000 distinct CDR3 sequences, roughly 36% detected once. The germline V gene has CDR1 SGHVS and CDR2 FNYEAQ. V shed 1 base and J shed 6 bases, with 7 bases lying between them. The CDR3 loop spans 12 amino acids. The rearrangement uses TRBV7-6 and TRBJ2-7; the D gene is possibly TRBD1 (6 bases). Source material: PBMCs. This TCR was recovered from a human donor in good health (CMV status not recorded). Some clones in this sample may be carry-over from other donors' samples. CDR3 amino acids: CASSLGQVEQYF. CDR3 DNA sequence: TGTGCCAGCAGCTTAGGACAGGTCGAGCAGTACTTC.